This T cell receptor beta chain appears in the sequencing data of a study of neurological immune-mediated disorders. This clonotype was seen at least ten times. cDNA was made by 5'RACE with 10-nucleotide random UMIs. TCRdb fed the 5' RACE reads into MiXCR, producing one record per CDR3 protein. The table has under 90,000 distinct CDR3 sequences, roughly 3.5% seen once; the top ten hold under 3.5%. This CDR3 spans 15 amino acids. V lost 5 bases to trimming and J lost 2 bases; unmatched junction nucleotides: 8. Germline-derived CDR1 and CDR2 are SGHVS and FNYEAQ. Sequences were obtained from PBMCs. This clonotype was sampled from a woman between 45 and 65 years old with multiple sclerosis. The chain has TRBV7-6 and TRBJ2-7; 8 bases fit TRBD1. The chain's CDR3 is CASSVAGQETYEQYF. DNA of the CDR3: TGTGCCAGCAGCGTGGCGGGACAGGAGACCTACGAGCAGTACTTC.